These 16 T cell receptor beta chains were all obtained from the same sample, sequenced in a study of CD8 T cells in ankylosing spondylitis. Overall study findings and caveats: For ankylosing spondylitis blood, a TCR beta motif of 7 or 8 highly homologous variants appeared characteristic.

Antigens for these TCRs are unknown. TCRdb reprocessed the 5' RACE reads via MiXCR and lists one record per CDR3 protein. The data hold approximately 550,000 distinct CDR3 sequences, with roughly an eighth observed a single time. The specimen sequenced was blood, either unsorted or a sorted T cell fraction (not recorded which). Receptors originate from a male donor with ankylosing spondylitis.

This clonotype was seen ten or more times. The chain couples TRBV12-3 or TRBV12-4 to TRBJ1-2; D is ambiguous. The V end was cut by 6 bases, the J end by 7 bases, with 12 bases between. The CDR3 covers 12 residues. In nucleotides, the CDR3 is TGTGCCAGCAGCGATGGCGTCCTTGGCTACACCTTC. Amino acids: CASSDGVLGYTF.

The chain uses TRBV7-2 and TRBJ1-2; a weak D match, TRBD1 (5 bases). V was trimmed by 5 bases and J by 8 bases, leaving 21 bases between them. Germline CDR1 and CDR2: SGHTA and FQGNSA. There are 15 residues in the CDR3. CDR3 residues: CASSLDPQGPRGYTF. DNA for the CDR3: TGTGCCAGCAGCCTCGACCCCCAGGGTCCTCGGGGCTACACCTTC.

This clonotype was picked up many times. This rearrangement joins TRBV5-1 to TRBJ2-3, with TRBD2 identical over 7 bases. From germline, CDR1 is SGHRS and CDR2 YFSETQ. The CDR3 length is 15 residues. Trimming cost V 4 bases and J 3 bases; bases outside gene matches: 8. CDR3 DNA sequence: TGCGCCAGCAGCCCGGAAGCGCGGGAGACAGATACGCAGTATTTT. Translated, it gives CASSPEARETDTQYF.

This clonotype occurred a few times. The chain is built from TRBV3-1 and TRBJ1-1; tentative D call: TRBD1 (5 bases). CDR3 size: 15 residues. V dropped 0 bases and J dropped 1 base, with 9 bases sitting between them. Germline-derived CDR1 and CDR2 are LGHDT and YNNKEL (reference sequence). CDR3 DNA: TGTGCCAGCAGCCAAGAAGGGGCAGCGAACACTGAAGCTTTCTTT. This gives the protein CASSQEGAANTEAFF. The full variable domain, rest sourced from reference TRBV3-1 and TRBJ1-1, is DTAVSQTPKYLVTQMGNDKSIKCEQNLGHDTMYWYKQDSKKFLKIMFSYNNKELIINETVPNRFSPKSPDKAHLNLHINSLELGDSAVYFCASSQEGAANTEAFFGQGTRLTVV.

The chain carries TRBV24-1 and TRBJ2-1, with TRBD1 identical over 9 bases. The CDR3 sequence is 15 residues long. CDR1 and CDR2 (germline): KGHDR, SFDVKD. With 3 bases clipped from V and 8 bases from J, the junction kept 7 bases outside the gene matches. The CDR3 DNA follows: TGTGCCACCAGTGATCCGGGACAGGGTATGGATGAGCAGTTCTTC. Amino acid sequence: CATSDPGQGMDEQFF.

J is TRBJ2-5 and V is TRBV24-1; D possibly corresponds to TRBD1 (6 bases). The CDR3 has 14 amino acids. Germline V lookup: CDR1 KGHDR, CDR2 SFDVKD. Trimming stripped 7 bases from V and 0 bases from J, with 11 bases between. The DNA of the CDR3 is TGTGCCACCAGCGTCGGACAGAACCAAGAGACCCAGTACTTC. Translating gives CATSVGQNQETQYF.

In its sample, this clonotype was seen many times. The chain has TRBV27 and TRBJ2-3; D could derive from TRBD1 or TRBD2 (5 bases each). Germline CDR1 is MNHEY and CDR2 is SMNVEV (reference sequence). Trimming stripped 5 bases from V and 0 bases from J, with 6 bases between. This CDR3 is built from 13 residues. The CDR3 is CASSGDSTDTQYF. The CDR3 region has the DNA TGTGCCAGCAGTGGGGACAGCACAGATACGCAGTATTTT.

This clonotype was detected ten times or more. This sequence joins TRBV5-1 and TRBJ2-1; TRBD2 aligns across 12 bases. CDR3 length: 15 residues. The ends lost 7 bases at V and 7 bases at J; junction bases unmatched: 9. Germline-derived CDR1 and CDR2 are SGHRS and YFSETQ. Here the CDR3 reads CASAGLAGSGNEQFF. For the CDR3, the DNA is TGCGCCAGCGCAGGACTAGCGGGGTCCGGAAATGAGCAGTTCTTC.

There are a few counts of this clonotype. The rearrangement links TRBV3-1 to TRBJ2-7; D not resolved. Germline lookup yields CDR1 LGHDT and CDR2 YNNKEL (reference sequence). Trimming cost V 4 bases and J 0 bases, with 10 bases left between them. This CDR3 is 14 amino acids long. CDR3 DNA sequence: TGTGCCAGCAGCCCAACGCAGAGCTCCTACGAGCAGTACGTC. Residues: CASSPTQSSYEQYV.

The chain is built from TRBV10-3 and TRBJ2-2; D is unresolved. Trimming stripped 8 bases from V and 4 bases from J, with 17 bases between. CDR1 and CDR2 from the germline V gene are ENHRY and SYGVKD. The CDR3 runs to 15 residues. Here the CDR3 DNA reads TGTGCCATCTCCCGGGTTGGGTCGGGCACCGGGGAGCTGTTTTTT. It specifies CAISRVGSGTGELFF.

This clonotype has more than one count but fewer than ten. This chain connects TRBV5-1 to TRBJ2-3, with 10 bases fitting TRBD2. The CDR3 runs to 15 residues. With V trimmed by 4 bases and J by 2 bases, 4 bases remained unmatched. CDR1 is SGHRS, CDR2 YFSETQ, per germline. The CDR3 reads CASSQTSGFTDTQYF. The CDR3 DNA sequence: TGCGCCAGCAGCCAGACTAGCGGGTTCACAGATACGCAGTATTTT.

The sample holds a few counts of this clonotype. The chain employs TRBV5-1 and TRBJ2-7, with TRBD2 as a possible D gene (6 bases). V lost 4 bases and J 1 base, leaving 15 bases between the germline ends. The CDR3 contains 15 residues. CDR1 and CDR2 from the germline V gene are SGHRS and YFSETQ. The CDR3 nucleotides read TGCGCCAGCAGCCCAACGGGACTTCCGTCCTACGAGCAGTACTTC. As protein: CASSPTGLPSYEQYF.

The V gene is TRBV4-2, the J gene TRBJ1-2; D is uncertain. The germline V gene has CDR1 LGHNA and CDR2 YNFKEQ. V was clipped by 0 bases and J by 3 bases, with 8 bases between them. The CDR3 is 14 amino acids. CDR3 amino acids: CASSQEVTYYGYTF. In DNA, the CDR3 is TGTGCCAGCAGCCAAGAGGTGACCTACTATGGCTACACCTTC.

This clonotype was detected a few times. The chain joins TRBV3-1 to TRBJ2-3; 10 bases are shared with TRBD2. Per germline, CDR1 LGHDT and CDR2 YNNKEL (reference sequence). J lost 6 bases, V lost 6 bases, and 9 bases had no gene match. This CDR3 has 15 residues. The CDR3 here is CASRPASGSLDTQYF. DNA for the CDR3: TGTGCCAGCAGACCTGCTAGCGGGAGCTTGGATACGCAGTATTTT.

This clonotype was observed a few times. V and J are TRBV9 and TRBJ1-1; no reliable D call. Germline V gene lookup returns CDR1 SGDLS and CDR2 YYNGEE. The CDR3 is made up of 13 amino acids. With 0 bases removed from V and 5 bases from J, the gap between germline ends came to 8 bases. DNA for the CDR3: TGTGCCAGCAGCGTAGCTATGAGTACTGAAGCTTTCTTT. It is translated as CASSVAMSTEAFF. Based on the CDR3 plus reference TRBV9 and TRBJ1-1, the full variable domain is DSGVTQTPKHLITATGQRVTLRCSPRSGDLSVYWYQQSLDQGLQFLIQYYNGEERAKGNILERFSAQQFPDLHSELNLSSLELGDSALYFCASSVAMSTEAFFGQGTRLTVV.

There are a few counts of this clonotype. The chain links TRBV20-1 to TRBJ1-6, with 7 bases aligning to TRBD1. Looked up from germline, CDR1 is DFQATT and CDR2 is SNEGSKA (reference sequence). V trimming: 6 bases; J trimming: 6 bases; junction bases outside the gene matches: 8. This CDR3 spans 14 amino acids. The CDR3 DNA reads TGCAGTGCGAGGCGACAGGGTGGTAATTCACCCCTCCACTTT. It translates to CSARRQGGNSPLHF.